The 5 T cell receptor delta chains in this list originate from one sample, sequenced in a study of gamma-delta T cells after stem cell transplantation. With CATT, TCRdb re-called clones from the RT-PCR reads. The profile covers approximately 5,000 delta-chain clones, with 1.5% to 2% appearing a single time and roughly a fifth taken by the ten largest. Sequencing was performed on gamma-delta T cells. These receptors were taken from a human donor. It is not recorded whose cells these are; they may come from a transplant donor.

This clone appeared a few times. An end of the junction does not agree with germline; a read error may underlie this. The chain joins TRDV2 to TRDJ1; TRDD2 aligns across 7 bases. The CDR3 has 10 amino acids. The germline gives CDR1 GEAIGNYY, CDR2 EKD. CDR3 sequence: CACDQAFLTF. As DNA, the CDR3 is TGTGCCTGTGACCAAGCCTTCCTTACCTTT.

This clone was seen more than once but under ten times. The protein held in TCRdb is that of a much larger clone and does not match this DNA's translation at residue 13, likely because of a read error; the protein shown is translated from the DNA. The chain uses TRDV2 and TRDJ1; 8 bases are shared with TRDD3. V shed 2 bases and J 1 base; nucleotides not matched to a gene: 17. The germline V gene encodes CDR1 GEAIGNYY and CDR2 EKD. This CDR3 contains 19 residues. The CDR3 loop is CACDNLSFGDTARTDKLIF. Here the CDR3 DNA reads TGTGCCTGTGACAATTTGTCCTTTGGGGATACTGCTCGCACCGATAAACTCATCTTT.

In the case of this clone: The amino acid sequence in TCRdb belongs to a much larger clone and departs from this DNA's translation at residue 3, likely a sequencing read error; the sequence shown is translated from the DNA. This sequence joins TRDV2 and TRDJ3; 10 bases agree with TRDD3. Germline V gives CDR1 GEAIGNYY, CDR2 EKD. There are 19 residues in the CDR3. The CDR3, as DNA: TGTGCCCGTGACGCAACTGGGGGATCTGGGTCCTGGGACACCCGACAGATGTTTTTC. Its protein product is CARDATGGSGSWDTRQMFF.

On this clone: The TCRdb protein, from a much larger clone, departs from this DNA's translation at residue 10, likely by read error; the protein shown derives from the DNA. The CDR3 DNA follows: TGTGCCTGTGACACGATCGATTGGGGGACACGCCGAAACACCGATAAACTCATCTTT. Protein product: CACDTIDWGTRRNTDKLIF. This sequence joins TRDV2 and TRDJ1; 7 nucleotides match TRDD3. V shed 1 base and J 0 bases; nucleotides not matched to a gene: 16. The CDR3 totals 19 residues. Germline V gene data show CDR1 as GEAIGNYY and CDR2 as EKD.

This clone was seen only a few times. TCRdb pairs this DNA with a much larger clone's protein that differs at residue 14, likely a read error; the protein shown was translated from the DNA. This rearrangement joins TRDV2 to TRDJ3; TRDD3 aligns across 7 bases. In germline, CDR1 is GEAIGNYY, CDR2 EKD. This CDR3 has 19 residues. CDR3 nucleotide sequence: TGTGCCTGTGACACCGCTGGGGGCCCCAGCTCCTGGGACGCCCGACAGATGTTTTTC. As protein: CACDTAGGPSSWDARQMFF.